Listed below are T cell receptor beta chains from one sample, sequenced in a study of T-cell reconstitution after alpha-beta-depleted transplantation in children. TCRdb reprocessed the PCR reads with MiXCR, giving one entry per CDR3 protein. The repertoire has around 200,000 distinct CDR3 sequences, roughly 7.5% of them found once; the top ten carry around 2.7%. The specimen comprised PBMCs from the stem cell graft donor, sampled from the stem cell graft. These receptors originate from a human donor who donated a stem cell graft to a child with Wiskott-Aldrich syndrome. CDR3s include the opening cysteine and the closing phenylalanine or tryptophan. Fields, in order: clone size, J gene, D gene, V gene, CDR3 protein, CDR3 DNA. A D gene is named only where the DNA matches it firmly. Clone size, where shown, is once, few, many, or a class for clones that have expanded.

many | TRBJ1-2 | NA | TRBV29-1 | CSVFTVNYGYTF | TGCAGCGTATTTACAGTGAACTATGGCTACACCTTC
many | TRBJ2-7 | NA | TRBV18 | CASSPPGLTYEQYF | TGTGCCAGCTCACCACCGGGTCTGACTTACGAGCAGTACTTC
NA | TRBJ1-1 | NA | TRBV5-1 | CASSFEGSTEAFF | TGCGCCAGCAGCTTTGAAGGGAGCACTGAAGCTTTCTTT
many | TRBJ1-2 | TRBD1 | TRBV20-1 | CSARVPDRVWGYTF | TGCAGTGCTAGAGTCCCGGACAGGGTTTGGGGCTACACCTTC
many | TRBJ2-2 | NA | TRBV3-1 | CASNLGGLLTNTGELFF | TGTGCCAGCAATTTAGGGGGGCTACTTACGAACACCGGGGAGCTGTTTTTT
NA | TRBJ2-4 | TRBD2 | TRBV20-1 | CSARGPRGEKDIQYF | TGCAGTGCTAGAGGACCCCGGGGGGAAAAGGACATTCAGTACTTC
many | TRBJ1-3 | NA | TRBV29-1 | CSALIRHSGNTIYF | TGCAGCGCCCTGATCCGGCACTCTGGAAACACCATATATTTT
few | TRBJ2-1 | NA | TRBV7-9 | CASSFGRSEGSYNEQFF | TGTGCCAGCAGCTTTGGACGGAGCGAAGGCTCCTACAATGAGCAGTTCTTC
many | TRBJ2-3 | NA | TRBV4-1 | CASSQTENWADTQYF | TGCGCCAGCAGCCAAACCGAAAACTGGGCAGATACGCAGTATTTT
many | TRBJ2-2 | NA | TRBV5-1 | CASRGRMNTGELFF | TGCGCCAGCAGGGGACGGATGAACACCGGGGAGCTGTTTTTT
many | TRBJ2-5 | TRBD2 | TRBV20-1 | CSAGPGTSGVGTQYF | TGCAGTGCTGGCCCCGGGACTAGCGGGGTGGGGACCCAGTACTTC
many | TRBJ1-1 | NA | TRBV5-1 | CASSLDWGRNTEAFF | TGCGCCAGCAGCTTGGATTGGGGACGGAACACTGAAGCTTTCTTT
NA | TRBJ2-5 | TRBD1 | TRBV5-1 | CASSIQQGFVYETQYF | TGCGCCAGCAGCATTCAACAGGGGTTTGTGTATGAGACCCAGTACTTC
many | TRBJ2-5 | TRBD2 | TRBV5-1 | CASSLGSSTSAETQYF | TGCGCCAGCAGCTTGGGAAGCTCGACTAGCGCGGAGACCCAGTACTTC
many | TRBJ2-3 | NA | TRBV5-1 | CASSAKEGWVLDTQYF | TGCGCCAGCAGCGCCAAGGAGGGCTGGGTCTTAGATACGCAGTATTTT
NA | TRBJ1-2 | TRBD1 | TRBV30 | CAWSAGTAYGYTF | TGTGCCTGGAGTGCCGGGACAGCCTATGGCTACACCTTC
few | TRBJ1-1 | NA | TRBV30 | CAWVMGGTMNTEAFF | TGTGCCTGGGTTATGGGGGGCACGATGAACACTGAAGCTTTCTTT
many | TRBJ2-3 | NA | TRBV10-1 | CASSESIRRGLGDTQYF | TGCGCCAGCAGTGAGTCGATCCGGCGGGGGCTTGGCGATACGCAGTATTTT
many | TRBJ2-1 | TRBD1 | TRBV24-1 | CATSDLGQGDDEQFF | TGTGCCACCAGTGATTTGGGACAGGGGGACGATGAGCAGTTCTTC
many | TRBJ2-3 | NA | TRBV20-1 | CSTPLGGDTQYF | TGCAGTACCCCTTTGGGAGGAGATACGCAGTATTTT
many | TRBJ2-7 | TRBD1 | TRBV29-1 | CSVENPQGANYEQYF | TGCAGCGTTGAAAATCCGCAGGGGGCTAACTACGAGCAGTACTTC
many | TRBJ2-3 | TRBD1 | TRBV12-3/TRBV12-4 | CASTRTGTTDTQYF | TGTGCCAGCACCCGGACAGGGACCACAGATACGCAGTATTTT
many | TRBJ2-7 | TRBD1 | TRBV11-1 | CASSLESGGTGRKYEQYF | TGTGCCAGCAGCTTAGAGAGTGGCGGGACAGGGCGAAAGTACGAGCAGTACTTC
many | TRBJ1-5 | NA | TRBV5-1 | CASSLDGNQPQHF | TGTGCCAGCAGCTTAGATGGCAATCAGCCCCAGCATTTT
few | TRBJ2-1 | NA | TRBV24-1 | CATSDSVKEQFF | TGTGCCACCAGTGATTCGGTAAAAGAGCAGTTCTTC
many | TRBJ1-6 | NA | TRBV25-1 | CASRELGALGNSPLHF | TGTGCCAGCAGAGAACTCGGGGCATTGGGGAATTCACCCCTCCACTTT
many | TRBJ2-5 | TRBD2 | TRBV20-1 | CSAVKAGGRETQYF | TGCAGTGCAGTCAAAGCGGGAGGCCGGGAGACCCAGTACTTC